This is a list of T cell receptor beta chains from one sample in a study of response to subunit inactivated influenza vaccine. TCRdb ran MiXCR on the RT-PCR reads and lists one entry per CDR3 protein. The sample lists some 550,000 distinct CDR3 sequences; under 25% were seen once. This sample was shared with a second study, whose subject was T cells expressing NK-cell markers.

Sequencing used CD4+ T cells sorted from PBMCs, obtained 12 days after vaccination. The receptor source for this set is a man in his fifties who received an inactivated influenza vaccine. Each CDR3 is given with its conserved first and last residue. D genes are given only for firm matches. Clone size is not always given. Where it is, it says once, few, many or a class for expanded clones.

J gene: TRBJ2-1; D gene: TRBD2; clone size: NA; V gene: TRBV7-9; CDR3 protein: CASSLSGRLAGVDEQFF; CDR3 DNA: TGTGCCAGCAGCTTATCAGGAAGACTAGCGGGAGTCGATGAGCAGTTCTTC
J gene: TRBJ1-4; D gene: NA; clone size: NA; V gene: TRBV13; CDR3 protein: CAMSPGRNNEKLFF; CDR3 DNA: TGTGCCATGAGCCCCGGGCGAAATAATGAAAAACTGTTTTTT
J gene: TRBJ2-3; D gene: NA; clone size: few; V gene: TRBV24-1; CDR3 protein: CATSDPGTAGTQYF; CDR3 DNA: TGTGCCACCAGTGATCCAGGGACGGCGGGTACGCAGTATTTT
J gene: TRBJ2-5; D gene: TRBD2; clone size: few; V gene: TRBV7-8; CDR3 protein: CASSLYAGVRETQYF; CDR3 DNA: TGTGCCAGCAGCTTATACGCGGGAGTCCGAGAGACCCAGTACTTC
J gene: TRBJ2-3; D gene: TRBD2; clone size: few; V gene: TRBV27; CDR3 protein: CASSLWSSGGNTDTQYF; CDR3 DNA: TGTGCCAGCAGTTTATGGTCTAGCGGGGGGAACACAGATACGCAGTATTTT
J gene: TRBJ2-3; D gene: TRBD2; clone size: NA; V gene: TRBV12-3/TRBV12-4; CDR3 protein: CASRLSGGAHTDTQYF; CDR3 DNA: TGTGCCAGCAGGTTGAGCGGGGGGGCCCACACAGATACGCAGTATTTT
J gene: TRBJ1-1; D gene: NA; clone size: few; V gene: TRBV7-2; CDR3 protein: CASSAGLLNTEAFF; CDR3 DNA: TGTGCCAGCAGCGCAGGACTCTTGAACACTGAAGCTTTCTTT
J gene: TRBJ2-3; D gene: TRBD1; clone size: few; V gene: TRBV3-1; CDR3 protein: CASSQDVAGGTDTQYF; CDR3 DNA: TGTGCCAGCAGCCAAGACGTGGCAGGGGGTACAGATACGCAGTATTTT
J gene: TRBJ2-1; D gene: NA; clone size: NA; V gene: TRBV14; CDR3 protein: CASSHRRNEQFF; CDR3 DNA: TGTGCCAGCAGCCATAGGCGCAATGAGCAGTTCTTC
J gene: TRBJ2-1; D gene: NA; clone size: many; V gene: TRBV4-2; CDR3 protein: CASSHYRVDEQFF; CDR3 DNA: TGTGCCAGCAGCCATTACAGGGTCGATGAGCAGTTCTTC
J gene: TRBJ2-3; D gene: NA; clone size: NA; V gene: TRBV7-3; CDR3 protein: CASSTAGDTQYF; CDR3 DNA: TGTGCCAGCAGCACGGCTGGAGATACGCAGTATTTT
J gene: TRBJ2-5; D gene: TRBD1; clone size: NA; V gene: TRBV20-1; CDR3 protein: CSANPQGARETQYF; CDR3 DNA: TGCAGTGCTAACCCACAGGGGGCGCGGGAGACCCAGTACTTC
J gene: TRBJ2-7; D gene: TRBD1; clone size: many; V gene: TRBV5-1; CDR3 protein: CASSSGQDSYEQYF; CDR3 DNA: TGCGCCAGCAGCTCGGGACAGGACTCCTACGAGCAGTACTTC
J gene: TRBJ1-1; D gene: NA; clone size: few; V gene: TRBV28; CDR3 protein: CASLGGAVTEAFF; CDR3 DNA: TGTGCCAGCCTTGGGGGGGCGGTCACTGAAGCTTTCTTT
J gene: TRBJ2-1; D gene: TRBD2; clone size: once; V gene: TRBV4-2; CDR3 protein: CASSQAWLADPYNEQFF; CDR3 DNA: TGTGCCAGCAGCCAAGCATGGCTAGCGGACCCATACAATGAGCAGTTCTTC
J gene: TRBJ1-2; D gene: NA; clone size: few; V gene: TRBV6-5; CDR3 protein: CASRPREYGYTF; CDR3 DNA: TGTGCCAGCAGACCTCGGGAGTATGGCTACACCTTC
J gene: TRBJ2-1; D gene: TRBD1; clone size: few; V gene: TRBV3-1; CDR3 protein: CASSQTRGLNEQFF; CDR3 DNA: TGTGCCAGCAGCCAGACCAGGGGGCTCAATGAGCAGTTCTTC
J gene: TRBJ2-3; D gene: NA; clone size: NA; V gene: TRBV2; CDR3 protein: CASSSDGGTDTQYF; CDR3 DNA: TGTGCCAGCAGCTCCGATGGTGGCACAGATACGCAGTATTTT
J gene: TRBJ2-7; D gene: NA; clone size: few; V gene: TRBV9; CDR3 protein: CASSVGIGRNQYEQYF; CDR3 DNA: TGTGCCAGCAGCGTAGGTATCGGGAGAAACCAATACGAGCAGTACTTC
J gene: TRBJ1-1; D gene: NA; clone size: many; V gene: TRBV11-2; CDR3 protein: CASSLDTEWAFF; CDR3 DNA: TGTGCCAGCAGCTTAGATACAGAGTGGGCTTTCTTT
J gene: TRBJ1-4; D gene: NA; clone size: NA; V gene: TRBV20-1; CDR3 protein: CSASGTHEKLFF; CDR3 DNA: TGCAGTGCTAGCGGGACACATGAAAAACTGTTTTTT
J gene: TRBJ2-2; D gene: NA; clone size: NA; V gene: TRBV7-6; CDR3 protein: CASSSESANGELFF; CDR3 DNA: TGTGCCAGCAGCTCCGAAAGCGCGAACGGGGAGCTGTTTTTT
J gene: TRBJ2-3; D gene: NA; clone size: few; V gene: TRBV4-3; CDR3 protein: CASSQDRTGPDTQYF; CDR3 DNA: TGCGCCAGCAGCCAAGATAGAACAGGGCCAGATACGCAGTATTTT
J gene: TRBJ2-2; D gene: TRBD1; clone size: NA; V gene: TRBV18; CDR3 protein: CASSPGTGPNTGELFF; CDR3 DNA: TGTGCCAGCTCACCAGGGACAGGACCTAACACCGGGGAGCTGTTTTTT
J gene: TRBJ2-7; D gene: TRBD1; clone size: NA; V gene: TRBV4-3; CDR3 protein: CASSQTGTGTHEQYF; CDR3 DNA: TGCGCCAGCAGCCAGACCGGGACAGGGACCCACGAGCAGTACTTC
J gene: TRBJ2-5; D gene: TRBD2; clone size: NA; V gene: TRBV3-1; CDR3 protein: CASSQPSGSSQETQYF; CDR3 DNA: TGTGCCAGCAGCCAACCAAGCGGGAGCTCCCAAGAGACCCAGTACTTC
J gene: TRBJ1-5; D gene: TRBD1; clone size: few; V gene: TRBV6-2/TRBV6-3; CDR3 protein: CASSYLGQRNQPQHF; CDR3 DNA: TGTGCCAGCAGTTACCTGGGACAGCGAAATCAGCCCCAGCATTTT
J gene: TRBJ2-1; D gene: TRBD2; clone size: few; V gene: TRBV5-1; CDR3 protein: CASSFTSGGAINEQFF; CDR3 DNA: TGCGCCAGCAGCTTTACTAGCGGGGGGGCAATAAATGAGCAGTTCTTC
J gene: TRBJ1-1; D gene: NA; clone size: NA; V gene: TRBV25-1; CDR3 protein: CASSDPTGCGTEAFF; CDR3 DNA: TGTGCCAGCAGTGACCCTACAGGGTGCGGCACTGAAGCTTTCTTT
J gene: TRBJ2-1; D gene: TRBD1; clone size: few; V gene: TRBV12-3/TRBV12-4; CDR3 protein: CASSLVGTGSGDEQFF; CDR3 DNA: TGTGCCAGCAGTTTGGTGGGGACAGGGTCAGGGGATGAGCAGTTCTTC
J gene: TRBJ2-3; D gene: TRBD1; clone size: many; V gene: TRBV5-1; CDR3 protein: CASSLGQGLTDTQYF; CDR3 DNA: TGTGCCAGCAGCTTGGGACAGGGGTTGACAGATACGCAGTATTTT
J gene: TRBJ2-3; D gene: TRBD2; clone size: NA; V gene: TRBV12-3/TRBV12-4; CDR3 protein: CASSSGLAGADTQYF; CDR3 DNA: TGTGCCAGCAGCTCGGGACTAGCGGGGGCAGATACGCAGTATTTT
J gene: TRBJ1-3; D gene: NA; clone size: NA; V gene: TRBV28; CDR3 protein: CASRPWTRAPSGNTIYF; CDR3 DNA: TGTGCCAGCAGACCTTGGACGCGGGCCCCCTCTGGAAACACCATATATTTT
J gene: TRBJ1-1; D gene: NA; clone size: few; V gene: TRBV6-4; CDR3 protein: CASSDSRAGRAFF; CDR3 DNA: TGTGCCAGCAGTGACTCGAGAGCGGGGCGGGCTTTCTTT
J gene: TRBJ2-3; D gene: NA; clone size: NA; V gene: TRBV10-3; CDR3 protein: CATGWGEGNTQYF; CDR3 DNA: TGTGCCACCGGTTGGGGAGAAGGAAATACGCAGTATTTT
J gene: TRBJ2-1; D gene: NA; clone size: few; V gene: TRBV10-3; CDR3 protein: CAIMTGGVYNEQFF; CDR3 DNA: TGTGCCATCATGACGGGGGGCGTCTACAATGAGCAGTTCTTC
J gene: TRBJ2-7; D gene: NA; clone size: NA; V gene: TRBV2; CDR3 protein: CASSESSRGSSYEQYF; CDR3 DNA: TGTGCCAGCAGTGAAAGTAGTAGGGGGAGCTCCTACGAGCAGTACTTC
J gene: TRBJ2-1; D gene: TRBD1; clone size: NA; V gene: TRBV7-2; CDR3 protein: CASSPDRAYNEQFF; CDR3 DNA: TGTGCCAGCAGTCCGGACAGGGCCTACAATGAGCAGTTCTTC
J gene: TRBJ2-1; D gene: NA; clone size: NA; V gene: TRBV20-1; CDR3 protein: CSARDPRTRLNGEQFF; CDR3 DNA: TGCAGTGCTAGAGATCCGCGTACCCGTTTAAATGGTGAGCAGTTCTTC
J gene: TRBJ2-3; D gene: NA; clone size: few; V gene: TRBV29-1; CDR3 protein: CSVEGLGTHTQYF; CDR3 DNA: TGCAGCGTGGAGGGACTTGGGACCCATACGCAGTATTTT
J gene: TRBJ2-5; D gene: NA; clone size: few; V gene: TRBV5-1; CDR3 protein: CASSSYRGQETQYF; CDR3 DNA: TGCGCCAGCAGCTCCTACCGGGGACAAGAGACCCAGTACTTC
J gene: TRBJ1-5; D gene: NA; clone size: NA; V gene: TRBV6-2/TRBV6-3; CDR3 protein: CASSIDYPGVQPQHF; CDR3 DNA: TGTGCCAGCAGCATCGACTATCCGGGGGTTCAGCCCCAGCATTTT
J gene: TRBJ2-7; D gene: NA; clone size: few; V gene: TRBV30; CDR3 protein: CAWSVGGHRYEQYF; CDR3 DNA: TGTGCCTGGAGTGTAGGGGGACACCGCTACGAGCAGTACTTC
J gene: TRBJ2-1; D gene: TRBD2; clone size: few; V gene: TRBV29-1; CDR3 protein: CSVVFGLAAYYNEQFF; CDR3 DNA: TGCAGCGTTGTTTTCGGACTAGCGGCCTACTACAATGAGCAGTTCTTC
J gene: TRBJ2-1; D gene: NA; clone size: NA; V gene: TRBV6-2/TRBV6-3; CDR3 protein: CASAEGGQQGEQFF; CDR3 DNA: TGTGCCAGCGCCGAGGGGGGGCAACAGGGTGAGCAGTTCTTC
J gene: TRBJ2-1; D gene: TRBD2; clone size: many; V gene: TRBV12-3/TRBV12-4; CDR3 protein: CASSSSGGGYNEQFF; CDR3 DNA: TGTGCCAGCAGCTCTAGCGGGGGGGGATACAATGAGCAGTTCTTC
J gene: TRBJ1-5; D gene: NA; clone size: few; V gene: TRBV7-6; CDR3 protein: CASSLASGRGQPQHF; CDR3 DNA: TGTGCCAGCAGCTTAGCATCGGGTCGAGGCCAGCCCCAGCATTTT
J gene: TRBJ1-6; D gene: NA; clone size: NA; V gene: TRBV7-2; CDR3 protein: CASSGPPIKKNSPLHF; CDR3 DNA: TGTGCCAGCAGCGGACCCCCTATTAAGAAAAATTCACCCCTCCACTTT
J gene: TRBJ2-2; D gene: NA; clone size: NA; V gene: TRBV12-3/TRBV12-4; CDR3 protein: CASSPMLGLGELFF; CDR3 DNA: TGTGCCAGCAGCCCCATGTTGGGCCTCGGGGAGCTGTTTTTT
J gene: TRBJ1-5; D gene: NA; clone size: few; V gene: TRBV28; CDR3 protein: CASSPPGPLGQPQHF; CDR3 DNA: TGTGCCAGCAGTCCGCCGGGTCCTTTGGGTCAGCCCCAGCATTTT
J gene: TRBJ1-3; D gene: NA; clone size: many; V gene: TRBV4-1; CDR3 protein: CASSHPLSSGNTIYF; CDR3 DNA: TGCGCCAGCAGCCACCCTCTCAGCTCTGGAAACACCATATATTTT
J gene: TRBJ2-7; D gene: TRBD2; clone size: NA; V gene: TRBV5-4; CDR3 protein: CASSPGTSGRANYEQYF; CDR3 DNA: TGTGCCAGCAGCCCTGGGACTAGCGGGAGGGCCAACTACGAGCAGTACTTC
J gene: TRBJ2-3; D gene: NA; clone size: NA; V gene: TRBV18; CDR3 protein: CASSLGLLSTDTQYF; CDR3 DNA: TGTGCCAGCTCGTTGGGACTTCTTAGCACAGATACGCAGTATTTT
J gene: TRBJ2-5; D gene: TRBD2; clone size: NA; V gene: TRBV7-8; CDR3 protein: CASSHRGLSGEETQYF; CDR3 DNA: TGTGCCAGCAGCCATCGGGGACTTAGCGGGGAAGAGACCCAGTACTTC
J gene: TRBJ2-3; D gene: NA; clone size: NA; V gene: TRBV4-3; CDR3 protein: CASSQETRRDTQYF; CDR3 DNA: TGCGCCAGCAGCCAAGAGACACGGCGAGATACGCAGTATTTT
J gene: TRBJ1-1; D gene: NA; clone size: NA; V gene: TRBV6-5; CDR3 protein: CASRYGSGSPFEAFF; CDR3 DNA: TGTGCCAGCAGGTACGGGTCGGGGAGTCCCTTTGAAGCTTTCTTT
J gene: TRBJ1-1; D gene: NA; clone size: NA; V gene: TRBV4-1; CDR3 protein: CASSPQADRGTEAFF; CDR3 DNA: TGCGCCAGCAGCCCGCAGGCGGACAGAGGTACTGAAGCTTTCTTT
J gene: TRBJ2-3; D gene: NA; clone size: NA; V gene: TRBV7-2; CDR3 protein: CASSFTYTDTQYF; CDR3 DNA: TGTGCCAGCAGCTTCACGTACACAGATACGCAGTATTTT
J gene: TRBJ2-2; D gene: TRBD1; clone size: few; V gene: TRBV5-1; CDR3 protein: CASSVRGLDTGELFF; CDR3 DNA: TGCGCCAGCAGCGTAAGGGGGCTGGACACCGGGGAGCTGTTTTTT